Listed here is a single T cell receptor (beta chain). This specimen belongs to a study of blood T cell repertoires in COVID-19. Looking at the study overall: PBMCs, B-cell-depleted T cells, or T cells were the source of the cDNA or gDNA that made up the material.

Trimming took off 5 bases at V and 0 bases at J, with 14 bases between the two ends. The CDR3 covers 16 residues. Germline CDR1 reads LNHDA; CDR2 reads SQIVND (reference sequence). Method: immunoSEQ multiplex PCR; TCRdb's copy keeps in-frame clones and lacks some. This table has 90,000 to 95,000 clones, 70% to 90% appearing once. The rearrangement uses TRBV19 and TRBJ2-4; maybe TRBD1 (6 bases). This receptor was identified in a woman of 80 years or more with active COVID-19. The sequencing input was peripheral blood. CDR3 region: CASSSSGQLAKNIQYF. The DNA for the CDR3 is TGTGCCAGTAGTTCTTCCGGACAGTTAGCCAAAAACATTCAGTACTTC.